These 3 T cell receptor beta chains originate from one sample sequenced in a study of T cells of healthy individuals. TCRdb ran MiXCR on the 5' RACE reads and lists one entry per CDR3 protein. This repertoire shows 55,000 to 65,000 distinct CDR3 sequences, around 15% found once; its top ten account for about 4.7%. Receptors originate from a human donor in good health.

This clonotype was seen many times. The chain recombines TRBV4-1 with TRBJ1-1, with D unresolved. Per the germline V gene, CDR1 is MGHRA and CDR2 is YSYEKL. This CDR3 is built from 14 residues. Between the trimmed V and J ends, which lost 2 bases and 8 bases, there was a span of 15 bases. CDR3 amino acids: CASSQSTRQTEAFF. DNA of the CDR3: TGCGCCAGCAGCCAATCCACCCGGCAGACCGAAGCTTTCTTT.

The chain joins TRBV7-9 to TRBJ1-2, with 7 bases that match TRBD1. The trim removed 5 bases at V and 6 bases at J, leaving 6 bases unmatched. The germline V gene encodes CDR1 SEHNR and CDR2 FQNEAQ (reference sequence). This CDR3 is 13 amino acids long. The CDR3 DNA sequence: TGTGCCAGCAGCCAAACAACAGGGGATGGCTACACCTTC. The encoded protein is CASSQTTGDGYTF.

This clonotype was seen many times. This rearrangement joins TRBV28 to TRBJ2-3; 9 nucleotides agree with TRBD2. CDR1 MDHEN and CDR2 SYDVKM come from the germline V gene. The CDR3 is 15 amino acids. The V gene end was trimmed by 4 bases and the J gene end by 3 bases; junction bases not matched to a gene: 5. Here the CDR3 DNA reads TGTGCCAGCAGTTCCGGGACTAGCTCAACAGATACGCAGTATTTT. It translates to CASSSGTSSTDTQYF.